This entry features one TCR beta chain sequence. No cognate antigen has been identified for it. Per-nucleotide qualities are absent, and no much larger clonotype sits a single base away. This record belongs to a study of blood T cell repertoires in COVID-19 (dated by TCRdb to 2018 to 2021). For the wider study: Samples from collaborators originated in the United States, Italy and Spain and spanned both the acute and convalescent phases of COVID-19. The prospective study material was composed of cDNA or gDNA derived from T cells, B-cell-depleted T cells, or PBMCs. HLA class I and class II types, where available, came from metadata supplied by the sample provider rather than from assay-based typing. The repertoires were made available in a free public database intended to serve as a resource for research on the immune response to SARS-CoV-2. The dataset comprised deeply sampled blood TCRbeta repertoires from subjects exposed to, actively infected with, or recovered from COVID-19. The sample metadata nearly always contained a de-identified subject ID, COVID-19 status, age in years and sex. Samples were obtained from the ongoing ImmuneRACE study (first 160 participants) and from some 1,200 subjects provided by 6 global collaborators. Results the study describes overall, beyond this receptor: How much clinical and demographic metadata was included differed by source and by participant, and the metadata was provided uncurated.

The immunoSEQ Assay, a bias-controlled multiplex PCR, was used to amplify TCRbeta CDR3 regions from genomic DNA. Under the source paper's analysis protocol: Within the assay, amplification of reference gene primers was used to estimate how many nucleated cells each sample contained. To quantify the absolute abundance of each unique TCRbeta CDR3 rearrangement, sequence reads were collapsed and filtered. For each sample, productive Simpson clonality was calculated as the square root of Simpson's diversity index over productive rearrangements. This is the immuneACCESS table as TCRdb keeps it, with only in-frame sequences that have V and J called. A part of the clones is gone; compared with another copy, unresolved V genes explain less than half, and the rest is unexplained. D and trimming were read from the DNA, whereas the V and J calls and clone size are those reported in that table. The sample table holds 150,000 or so clones, of which roughly 73% were seen once. The ten largest account for roughly 8.9% of the sample.

Each collaborating institution followed its own protocols to collect whole blood in K2EDTA tubes. For TCRbeta analysis, collaborators shipped samples as frozen whole blood, isolated PBMCs, or DNA extracted from either of those sample types. This TCR derives from a woman in her 50s with active or convalescent COVID-19. The sample taken for sequencing was peripheral blood.

The CDR3 protein is CASSERVNEQFF. Here is the DNA: TGTGCCAGCAGTGAGAGGGTCAATGAGCAGTTCTTC. The sequence is built from TRBV2 and TRBJ2-1; TRBD2 is perhaps the D gene, given 5 matching bases. V is pared back by 3 bases and J by 6 bases, with 6 bases lying between the germline termini. Taken from the germline V gene, the CDR1 and CDR2 loops are SNHLY and FYNNEI. From the cysteine up to the phenylalanine, the CDR3 has a length of 12 residues. Kept here is only the CDR3 DNA, which spans 36 bases and is read in frame from base 1.